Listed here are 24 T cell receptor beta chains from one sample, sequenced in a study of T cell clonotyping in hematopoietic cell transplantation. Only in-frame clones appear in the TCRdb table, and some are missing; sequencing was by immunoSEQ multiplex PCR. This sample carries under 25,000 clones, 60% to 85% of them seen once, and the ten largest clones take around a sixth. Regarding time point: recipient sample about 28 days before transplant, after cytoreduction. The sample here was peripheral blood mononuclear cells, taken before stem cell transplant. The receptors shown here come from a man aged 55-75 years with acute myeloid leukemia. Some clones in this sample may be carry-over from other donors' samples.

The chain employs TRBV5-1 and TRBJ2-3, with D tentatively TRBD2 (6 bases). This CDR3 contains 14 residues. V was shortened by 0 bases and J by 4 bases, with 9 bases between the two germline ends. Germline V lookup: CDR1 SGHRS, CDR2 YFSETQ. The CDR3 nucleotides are TGCGCCAGCAGCTTGGTCGGGGGATCAGATACGCAGTATTTT. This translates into CASSLVGGSDTQYF.

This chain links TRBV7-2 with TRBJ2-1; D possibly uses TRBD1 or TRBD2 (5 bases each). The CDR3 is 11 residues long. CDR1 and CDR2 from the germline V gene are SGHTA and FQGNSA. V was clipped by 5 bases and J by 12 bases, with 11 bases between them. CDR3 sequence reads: CASSRDVSQFF. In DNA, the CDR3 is TGTGCCAGCAGCAGGGACGTCTCGCAGTTCTTC.

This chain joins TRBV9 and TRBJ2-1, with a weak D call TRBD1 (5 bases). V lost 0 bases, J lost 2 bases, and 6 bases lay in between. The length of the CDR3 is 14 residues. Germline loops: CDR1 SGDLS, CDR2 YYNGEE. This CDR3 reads CASSVGGAYNEQFF. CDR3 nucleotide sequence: TGTGCCAGCAGCGTAGGGGGCGCCTACAATGAGCAGTTCTTC.

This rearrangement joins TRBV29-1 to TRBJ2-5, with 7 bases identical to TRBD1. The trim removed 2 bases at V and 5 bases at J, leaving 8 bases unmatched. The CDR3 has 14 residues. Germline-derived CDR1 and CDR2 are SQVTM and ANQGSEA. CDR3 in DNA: TGCAGCGTTGAAAGGGCAGGGGGTGGGGAGACCCAGTACTTC. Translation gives CSVERAGGGETQYF.

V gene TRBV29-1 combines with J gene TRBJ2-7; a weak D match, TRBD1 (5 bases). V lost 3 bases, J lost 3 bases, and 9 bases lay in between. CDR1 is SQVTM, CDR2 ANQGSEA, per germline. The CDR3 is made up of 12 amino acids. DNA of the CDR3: TGCAGCGTTGAGCAGGGCGACTACGAGCAGTACTTC. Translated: CSVEQGDYEQYF.

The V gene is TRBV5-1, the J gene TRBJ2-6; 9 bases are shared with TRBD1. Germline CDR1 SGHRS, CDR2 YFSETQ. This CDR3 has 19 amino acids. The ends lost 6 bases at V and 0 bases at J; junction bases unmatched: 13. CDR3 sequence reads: CASTSVKGQGSSGANVLTF. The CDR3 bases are TGCGCCAGCACCTCCGTGAAAGGACAGGGGTCCTCTGGGGCCAACGTCCTGACTTTC.

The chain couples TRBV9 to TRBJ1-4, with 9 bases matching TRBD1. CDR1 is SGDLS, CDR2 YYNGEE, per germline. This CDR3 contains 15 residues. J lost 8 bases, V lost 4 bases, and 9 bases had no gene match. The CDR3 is CASSPPGQGSEKLFF. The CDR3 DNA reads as TGTGCCAGCAGCCCCCCGGGACAGGGTTCCGAAAAACTGTTTTTT.

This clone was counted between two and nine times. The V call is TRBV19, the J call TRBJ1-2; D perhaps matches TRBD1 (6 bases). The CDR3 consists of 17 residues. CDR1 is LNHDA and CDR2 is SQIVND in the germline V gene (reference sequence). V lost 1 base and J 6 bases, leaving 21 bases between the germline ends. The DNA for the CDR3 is TGTGCCAGTAGTATAGGGTTCCTGGTGGGGGCGCGGAATGGCTACACCTTC. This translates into CASSIGFLVGARNGYTF. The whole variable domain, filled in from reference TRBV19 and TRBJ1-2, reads DGGITQSPKYLFRKEGQNVTLSCEQNLNHDAMYWYRQDPGQGLRLIYYSQIVNDFQKGDIAEGYSVSREKKESFPLTVTSAQKNPTAFYLCASSIGFLVGARNGYTFGSGTRLTVV.

The CDR3 is CASSQGLPDTQYF. DNA of the CDR3: TGCGCCAGCAGCCAAGGACTACCCGATACGCAGTATTTT. This chain links TRBV4-3 with TRBJ2-3; tentative D call: TRBD2 (5 bases). With 1 base removed from V and 6 bases from J, the gap between germline ends came to 8 bases. The CDR3 covers 13 residues. CDR1 and CDR2 (germline): LGHNA, YSLEER.

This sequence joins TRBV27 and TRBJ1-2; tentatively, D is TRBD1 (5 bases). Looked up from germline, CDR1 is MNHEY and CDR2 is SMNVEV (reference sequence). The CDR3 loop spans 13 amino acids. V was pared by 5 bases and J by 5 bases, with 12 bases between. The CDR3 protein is CASSGTFSYGYTF. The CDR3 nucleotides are TGTGCCAGCAGTGGGACCTTCTCTTATGGCTACACCTTC.

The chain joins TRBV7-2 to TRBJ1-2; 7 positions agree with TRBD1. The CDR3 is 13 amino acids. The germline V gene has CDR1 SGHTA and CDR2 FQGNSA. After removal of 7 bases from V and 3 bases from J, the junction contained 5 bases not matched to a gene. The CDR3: CASTPDRDYGYTF. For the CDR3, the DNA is TGTGCCAGCACCCCCGACAGGGACTATGGCTACACCTTC.

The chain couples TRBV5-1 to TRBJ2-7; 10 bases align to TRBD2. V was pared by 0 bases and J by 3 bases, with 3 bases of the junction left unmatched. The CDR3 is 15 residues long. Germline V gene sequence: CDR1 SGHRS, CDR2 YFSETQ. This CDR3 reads CASSLDTSGVYEQYF. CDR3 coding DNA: TGCGCCAGCAGCTTGGACACTAGCGGGGTCTACGAGCAGTACTTC.

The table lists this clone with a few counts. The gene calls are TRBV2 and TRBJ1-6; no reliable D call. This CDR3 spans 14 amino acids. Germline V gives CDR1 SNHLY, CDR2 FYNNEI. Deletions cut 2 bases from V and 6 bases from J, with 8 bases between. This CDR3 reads CASSESQLNSPLHF. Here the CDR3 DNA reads TGTGCCAGCAGTGAATCACAGCTTAATTCACCCCTCCACTTT.

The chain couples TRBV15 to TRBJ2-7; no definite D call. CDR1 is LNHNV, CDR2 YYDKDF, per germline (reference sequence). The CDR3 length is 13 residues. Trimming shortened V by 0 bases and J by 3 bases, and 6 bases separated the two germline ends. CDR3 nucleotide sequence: TGTGCCACCAGCAGAGATCCCCGCTACGAGCAGTACTTC. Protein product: CATSRDPRYEQYF. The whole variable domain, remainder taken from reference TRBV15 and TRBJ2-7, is DAMVIQNPRYQVTQFGKPVTLSCSQTLNHNVMYWYQQKSSQAPKLLFHYYDKDFNNEADTPDNFQSRRPNTSFCFLDIRSPGLGDTAMYLCATSRDPRYEQYFGPGTRLTVT.

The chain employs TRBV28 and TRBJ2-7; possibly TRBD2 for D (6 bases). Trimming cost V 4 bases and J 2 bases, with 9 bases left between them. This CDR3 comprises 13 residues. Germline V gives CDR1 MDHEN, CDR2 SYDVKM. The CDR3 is CASSWGLAYEQYF. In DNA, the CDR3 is TGTGCCAGCAGTTGGGGACTCGCCTACGAGCAGTACTTC.

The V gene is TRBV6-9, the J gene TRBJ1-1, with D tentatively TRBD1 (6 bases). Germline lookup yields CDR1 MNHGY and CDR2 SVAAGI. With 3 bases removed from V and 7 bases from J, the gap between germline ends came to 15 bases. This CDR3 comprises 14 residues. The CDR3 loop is CASSYSQGGSEAFF. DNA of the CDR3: TGTGCCAGCAGTTACTCCCAAGGGGGAAGTGAAGCTTTCTTT.

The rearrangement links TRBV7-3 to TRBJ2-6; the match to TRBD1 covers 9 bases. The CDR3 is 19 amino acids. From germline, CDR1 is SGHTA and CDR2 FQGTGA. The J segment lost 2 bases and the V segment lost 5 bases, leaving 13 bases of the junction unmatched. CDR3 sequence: CASSLQGALELTGANVLTF. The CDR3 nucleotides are TGTGCCAGCAGCCTACAGGGGGCACTCGAGCTAACTGGGGCCAACGTCCTGACTTTC.

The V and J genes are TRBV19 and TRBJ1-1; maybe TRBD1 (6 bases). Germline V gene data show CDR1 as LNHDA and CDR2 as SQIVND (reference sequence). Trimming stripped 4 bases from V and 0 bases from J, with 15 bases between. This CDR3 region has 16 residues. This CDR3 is CASSKSGGRVNTEAFF. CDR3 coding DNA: TGTGCCAGTAGTAAATCCGGGGGGCGCGTGAACACTGAAGCTTTCTTT.

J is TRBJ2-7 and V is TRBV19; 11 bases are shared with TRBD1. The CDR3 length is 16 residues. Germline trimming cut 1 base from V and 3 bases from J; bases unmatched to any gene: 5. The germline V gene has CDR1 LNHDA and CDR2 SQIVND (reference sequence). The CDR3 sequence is CASSIAGQGADYEQYF. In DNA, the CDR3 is TGTGCCAGTAGTATAGCCGGACAGGGGGCGGACTACGAGCAGTACTTC.

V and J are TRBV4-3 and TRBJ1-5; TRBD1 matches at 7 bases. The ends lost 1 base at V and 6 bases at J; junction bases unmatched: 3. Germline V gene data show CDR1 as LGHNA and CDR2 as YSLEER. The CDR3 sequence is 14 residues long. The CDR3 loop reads CASSQGQGGQPQHF. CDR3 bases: TGCGCCAGCAGCCAAGGACAGGGTGGTCAGCCCCAGCATTTT.

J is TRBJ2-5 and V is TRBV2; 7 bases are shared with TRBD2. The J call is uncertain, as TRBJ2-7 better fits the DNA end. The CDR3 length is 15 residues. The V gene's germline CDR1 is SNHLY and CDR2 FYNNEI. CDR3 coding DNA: TGTGCCAGCTCCGAAGTCGGGGGGTCGCCCTACGAGCAGTACTTC. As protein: CASSEVGGSPYEQYF.

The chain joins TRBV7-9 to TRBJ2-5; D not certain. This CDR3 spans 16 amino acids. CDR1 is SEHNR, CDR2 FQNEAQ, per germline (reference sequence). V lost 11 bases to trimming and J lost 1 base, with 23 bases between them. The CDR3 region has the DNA TGTGCCTGCCGCCTCGACGGCCCTCGCAGCCAAGAGACCCAGTACTTC. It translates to CACRLDGPRSQETQYF.

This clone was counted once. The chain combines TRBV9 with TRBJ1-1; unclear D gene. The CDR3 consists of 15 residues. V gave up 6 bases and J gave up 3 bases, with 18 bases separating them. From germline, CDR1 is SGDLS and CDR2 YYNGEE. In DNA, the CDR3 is TGTGCCAGCACTCCGGGAGACGGGCGGTACACTGAAGCTTTCTTT. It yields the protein CASTPGDGRYTEAFF. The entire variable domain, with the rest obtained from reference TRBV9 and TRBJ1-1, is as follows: DSGVTQTPKHLITATGQRVTLRCSPRSGDLSVYWYQQSLDQGLQFLIQYYNGEERAKGNILERFSAQQFPDLHSELNLSSLELGDSALYFCASTPGDGRYTEAFFGQGTRLTVV.

The CDR3 region has the DNA TGCGCCAGCAGCCAATCGGGACCAGGAGATTATAGCAATCAGCCCCAGCATTTT. Protein: CASSQSGPGDYSNQPQHF. The genes are TRBV4-1 and TRBJ1-5, with D perhaps TRBD1 (5 bases). Between the trimmed V and J ends, which lost 2 bases and 0 bases, there was a span of 17 bases. The CDR3 is made up of 18 amino acids. CDR1 and CDR2 from the germline V gene are MGHRA and YSYEKL.